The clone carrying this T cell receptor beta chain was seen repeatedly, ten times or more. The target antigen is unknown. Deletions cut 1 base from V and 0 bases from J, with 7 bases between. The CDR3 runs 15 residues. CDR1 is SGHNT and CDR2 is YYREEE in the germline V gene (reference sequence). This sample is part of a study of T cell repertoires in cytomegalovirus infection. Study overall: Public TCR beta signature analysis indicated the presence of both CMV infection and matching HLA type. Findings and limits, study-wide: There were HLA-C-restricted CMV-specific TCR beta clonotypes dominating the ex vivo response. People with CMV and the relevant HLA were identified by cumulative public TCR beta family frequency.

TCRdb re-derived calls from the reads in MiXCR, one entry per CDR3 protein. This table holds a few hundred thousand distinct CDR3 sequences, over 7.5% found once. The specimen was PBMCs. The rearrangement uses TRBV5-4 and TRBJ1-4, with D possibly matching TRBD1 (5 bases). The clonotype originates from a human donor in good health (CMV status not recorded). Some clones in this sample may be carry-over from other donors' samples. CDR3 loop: CASSLMGPTNEKLFF. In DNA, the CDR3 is TGTGCCAGCAGCTTGATGGGGCCAACTAATGAAAAACTGTTTTTT.